This paragraph reports one TCR beta chain. Its specificity is unknown. This CDR3 comprises 15 residues. Trimming pared 3 bases from V and 0 bases from J, leaving 6 bases between. Germline values: CDR1 MNHEY, CDR2 SMNVEV (reference sequence). In corrective heart surgery, resections were taken, and these provided the thymus tissue. This entry is derived from a study of human thymus T cells. Study-wide findings and caveats: What appeared biased in thymic and blood repertoires was the usage of V and J genes.

Sequencing was performed with immunoSEQ multiplex PCR; in TCRdb, only in-frame clones are kept and a portion is missing. In the table there are some 120,000 clones, about 94% of which are singletons. The sequencing input was thymus tissue. This TCR came from a boy under two years old with a congenital heart defect but otherwise immunologically healthy. The J gene is TRBJ1-6, the V gene TRBV27, with D uncertain. CDR3 sequence (DNA): TGTGCCAGCAGTTTTCGCAGCTCCTATAATTCACCCCTCCACTTT. Its translation: CASSFRSSYNSPLHF.